This paragraph covers one T cell receptor beta chain sequence. A junction end diverges from the germline sequence, so it may reflect a read error. The authors' processing: How many nucleated cells were present was estimated from reference gene primer amplification. This table comes from immunoSEQ multiplex PCR, and its TCRdb copy is limited to in-frame clones, with some not included. The V and J calls and clone size were taken over from that table, and D and trimming were inferred from the DNA. The sample shows about 250,000 clones, around 84% of them seen only once. This entry is derived from a study of blood T cell repertoires in COVID-19. Cohorts were based on clinical histories the participants reported. Two negative PCRs, clearance, or symptom resolution characterized the recovered Cohort 3 donors. Germline values: CDR1 LNHDA, CDR2 SQIVND (reference sequence). The length of the CDR3 is 13 residues.

The clonotype comes from a man aged 18 to 35 who had recovered from COVID-19. Sequencing was carried out using PBMCs or T cells enriched from blood (not recorded which). The chain uses TRBV19 and TRBJ1-5; no clear D. This chain's CDR3 is CASSTFSSQPQHF. The CDR3 coding sequence is TGTGCCAGTAGTACCTTTAGCAGTCAGCCCCAGCATTTT.